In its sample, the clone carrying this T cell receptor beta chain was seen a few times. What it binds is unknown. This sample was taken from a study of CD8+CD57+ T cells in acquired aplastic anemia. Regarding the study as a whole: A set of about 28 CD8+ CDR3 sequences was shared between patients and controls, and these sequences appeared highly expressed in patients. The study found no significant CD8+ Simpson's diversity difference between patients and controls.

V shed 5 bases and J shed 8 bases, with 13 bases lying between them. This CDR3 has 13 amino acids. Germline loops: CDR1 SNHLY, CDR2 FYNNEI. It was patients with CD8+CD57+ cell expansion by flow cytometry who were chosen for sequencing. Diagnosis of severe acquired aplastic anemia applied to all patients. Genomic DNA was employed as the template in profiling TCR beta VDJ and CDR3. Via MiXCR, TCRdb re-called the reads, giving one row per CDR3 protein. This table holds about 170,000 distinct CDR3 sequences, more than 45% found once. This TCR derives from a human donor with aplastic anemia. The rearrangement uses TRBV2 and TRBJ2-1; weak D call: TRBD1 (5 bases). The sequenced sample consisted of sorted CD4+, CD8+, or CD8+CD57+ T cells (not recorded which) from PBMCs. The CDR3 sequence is CASSPKGRYEQFF. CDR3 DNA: TGTGCCAGCAGTCCCAAGGGGCGGTATGAGCAGTTCTTC.